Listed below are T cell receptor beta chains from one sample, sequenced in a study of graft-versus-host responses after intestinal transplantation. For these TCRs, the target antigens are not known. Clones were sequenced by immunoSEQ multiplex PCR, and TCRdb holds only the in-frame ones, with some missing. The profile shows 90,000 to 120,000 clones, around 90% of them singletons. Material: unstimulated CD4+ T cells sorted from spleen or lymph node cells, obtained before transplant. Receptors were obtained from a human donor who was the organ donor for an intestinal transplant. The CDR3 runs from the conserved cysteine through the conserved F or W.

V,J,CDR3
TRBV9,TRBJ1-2,CASSFDRGGYTF
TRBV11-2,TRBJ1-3,CASSLVFMGGTGNTIYF
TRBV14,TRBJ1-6,CASSQTATGGYPFDSPLHF
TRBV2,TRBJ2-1,CASSDGLAGNEQFF
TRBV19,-,CASHDRVGEQYF
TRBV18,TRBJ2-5,CASSPDYIETQYF
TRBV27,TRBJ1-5,CASSLVLRGQPYSNQPQHF
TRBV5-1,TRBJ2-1,CASSLSHGNEQFF
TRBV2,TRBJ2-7,CASSNQGYEQYF
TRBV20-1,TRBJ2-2,CSASDTGELFF
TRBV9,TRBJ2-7,CASSGGGESYEQYF
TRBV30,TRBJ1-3,CAWSVGSSGNTIYF
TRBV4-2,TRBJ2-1,CASSQDLAGRGAYNEQFF
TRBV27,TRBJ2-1,CASSLAPREFRDTFYNEQFF
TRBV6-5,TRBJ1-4,CASSRDRDVGKLFF
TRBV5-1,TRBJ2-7,CASSADTYEQYF
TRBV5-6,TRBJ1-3,CASSSSSGNTIYF
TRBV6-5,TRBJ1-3,CASTSTGVGNTIYF
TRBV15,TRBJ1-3,CATSRDMAFSGNTIYF
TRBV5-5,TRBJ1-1,CASRIFQQNTEAFF
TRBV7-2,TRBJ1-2,CASSLQHGYGYTF
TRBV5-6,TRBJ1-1,CASSLRTGGNTEAFF
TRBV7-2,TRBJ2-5,CASSRGGLAGRGGTQYF
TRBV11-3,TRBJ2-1,CASSPFAGGRNEQFF
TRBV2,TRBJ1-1,CASGGGSKYTEAFF
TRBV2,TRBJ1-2,CASSFDRGNHYGYTF
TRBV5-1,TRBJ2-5,CASSNSGVRETQYF
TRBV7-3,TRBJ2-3,CASSSYSSTDTQYF
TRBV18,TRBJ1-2,CASSPTTAGHYGYTF